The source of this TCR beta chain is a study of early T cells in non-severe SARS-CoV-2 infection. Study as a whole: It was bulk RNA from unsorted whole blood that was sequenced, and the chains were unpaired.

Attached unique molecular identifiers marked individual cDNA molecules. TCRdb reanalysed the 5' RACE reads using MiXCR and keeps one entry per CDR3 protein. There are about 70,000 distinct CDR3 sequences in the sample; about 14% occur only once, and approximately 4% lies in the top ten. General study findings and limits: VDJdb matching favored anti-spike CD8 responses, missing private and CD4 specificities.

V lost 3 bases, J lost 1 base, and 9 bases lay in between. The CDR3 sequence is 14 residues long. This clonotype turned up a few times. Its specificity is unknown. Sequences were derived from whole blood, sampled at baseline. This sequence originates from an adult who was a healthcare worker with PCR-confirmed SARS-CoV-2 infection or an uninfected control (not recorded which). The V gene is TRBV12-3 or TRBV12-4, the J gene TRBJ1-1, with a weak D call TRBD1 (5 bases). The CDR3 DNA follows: TGTGCCAGCAGTTTGGGGCTATGGAACACTGAAGCTTTCTTT. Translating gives CASSLGLWNTEAFF.